Presented here are 30 T cell receptor beta chains from one specimen sequenced in a study of intratumoral heterogeneity in liver cancer. Multiple geographically separated regions of the hepatocellular carcinoma nodule were sampled separately. Some clones are missing from TCRdb's copy, which holds only in-frame ones; the method was immunoSEQ multiplex PCR. This table holds about 6,400 clones, 55% found once. Sample: tumor tissue, taken before any cancer treatment. These receptor sequences come from a man aged 65 to 85 with hepatocellular carcinoma.

The chain employs TRBV5-5 and TRBJ1-2; 10 bases are a match to TRBD1. Per the germline V gene, CDR1 is SGHKS and CDR2 is YYEKEE (reference sequence). V shed 2 bases and J 4 bases; nucleotides not matched to a gene: 2. The CDR3 has 14 residues. DNA for the CDR3: TGTGCCAGCAGCTTCGGGACAGGGGTCTATGGCTACACCTTC. It codes for CASSFGTGVYGYTF.

CDR3 in DNA: TGTGCCAGCAGCCCAATTGACAGGGGGGGTCAGCCCCAGCATTTT. Its protein product is CASSPIDRGGQPQHF. The rearrangement joins TRBV6-5 to TRBJ1-5; 9 bases agree with TRBD1. Germline V gene sequence: CDR1 MNHEY, CDR2 SVGAGI. This CDR3 spans 15 amino acids. V lost 6 bases to trimming and J lost 6 bases; unmatched junction nucleotides: 9.

About this clone: At the DNA level, this CDR3 is encoded by other sequences in the same sample as well. This chain joins TRBV6-5 and TRBJ2-1; D tentatively reads TRBD1 or TRBD2 (5 bases each). V was cut by 4 bases and J by 4 bases, with 8 bases left in between. From germline, CDR1 is MNHEY and CDR2 SVGAGI. The CDR3 is 13 residues long. This CDR3 is CASSWGSYNEQFF. Here the CDR3 DNA reads TGTGCCAGCAGTTGGGGGAGTTACAATGAGCAGTTCTTC.

This sequence joins TRBV7-2 and TRBJ2-2; 12 bases fit TRBD2. The CDR3 extends over 17 amino acids. V lost 5 bases to trimming and J lost 6 bases; unmatched junction nucleotides: 10. CDR1 is SGHTA and CDR2 is FQGNSA in the germline V gene. CDR3 protein: CASSPRLAGGRAGELFF. The CDR3 DNA is TGTGCCAGCAGCCCCCGTCTAGCGGGGGGGCGGGCCGGGGAGCTGTTTTTT.

J is TRBJ2-6 and V is TRBV4-3; 10 nucleotides agree with TRBD1. Germline trimming cut 6 bases from V and 4 bases from J; bases unmatched to any gene: 9. Germline V gene lookup returns CDR1 LGHNA and CDR2 YSLEER. The CDR3 sequence is 17 residues long. Here the CDR3 reads CASSPGQGVWGANVLTF. In DNA, the CDR3 is TGCGCCAGCAGTCCTGGACAGGGGGTGTGGGGGGCCAACGTCCTGACTTTC.

The gene calls are TRBV6-5 and TRBJ2-1, with a tentative D call TRBD1 (6 bases). The CDR3 length is 14 residues. Trimming left V 5 bases short and J 3 bases short, with 11 bases between. CDR1 is MNHEY and CDR2 is SVGAGI in the germline V gene. CDR3 in DNA: TGTGCCAGCAGTCCTCGGGGACACTACAATGAGCAGTTCTTC. This translates into CASSPRGHYNEQFF.

The table lists this clone with a few counts. CDR3: CASSNPSTVSYEQYV. DNA of the CDR3: TGTGCCAGCAGCAATCCCTCGACAGTCTCCTACGAGCAGTACGTC. The rearrangement joins TRBV21-1 to TRBJ2-7; TRBD1, the D gene given by the table, was not confirmed from the DNA. TRBV21-1 is marked as a pseudogene. This CDR3 contains 15 residues.

This clone showed up many times. V is TRBV29-1 and J is TRBJ2-7; D is possibly TRBD2 (6 bases). The length of the CDR3 is 14 residues. Trimming pared 0 bases from V and 7 bases from J, leaving 16 bases between. Germline CDR1 SQVTM, CDR2 ANQGSEA. This chain's CDR3 is CSVEDRTGGGEQYF. The CDR3, as DNA: TGCAGCGTTGAAGATCGAACGGGTGGGGGGGAGCAGTACTTC.

J is TRBJ1-6 and V is TRBV4-3; a possible D gene is TRBD1 (5 bases). Trimming removed 0 bases at V and 3 bases at J, with 9 bases between. CDR1 is LGHNA and CDR2 is YSLEER in the germline V gene. The CDR3 runs 16 residues. The CDR3 spells CASSQDTGLYNSPLHF. DNA of the CDR3: TGCGCCAGCAGCCAAGATACAGGTCTCTATAATTCACCCCTCCACTTT.

The chain is built from TRBV11-2 and TRBJ2-2; D unresolved. Germline values: CDR1 SGHAT, CDR2 FQNNGV. The CDR3 loop spans 13 amino acids. V lost 5 bases to trimming and J lost 6 bases, with 10 bases between them. CDR3 protein: CASSSPLSGELFF. CDR3 nucleotides: TGTGCCAGCAGCAGCCCCCTATCCGGGGAGCTGTTTTTT.

This sequence joins TRBV5-1 and TRBJ2-4, with TRBD1 identical over 7 bases. Trimming at V came to 3 bases and at J to 0 bases, leaving 6 bases not matched to a gene. The CDR3 has 16 residues. Per the germline V gene, CDR1 is SGHRS and CDR2 is YFSETQ. The DNA for the CDR3 is TGCGCCAGCAGCTGGGACAGCTTCTTAGCCAAAAACATTCAGTACTTC. As protein: CASSWDSFLAKNIQYF.

This chain uses TRBV5-1 with TRBJ1-2, with 7 bases lining up with TRBD1. This CDR3 comprises 14 residues. Germline V CDR1 and CDR2: SGHRS, YFSETQ. V shed 0 bases, J shed 4 bases, and the junction held 3 bases outside the gene matches. The CDR3 spells CASSLGGQIYGYTF. The CDR3 bases are TGCGCCAGCAGCTTGGGGGGACAGATCTATGGCTACACCTTC.

The chain recombines TRBV20-1 with TRBJ2-1; TRBD2 might be the D (6 bases). This CDR3 has 14 amino acids. Trimming left V 3 bases short and J 0 bases short, with 9 bases between. Germline CDR1 reads DFQATT; CDR2 reads SNEGSKA (reference sequence). This CDR3 is CSASGGSSYNEQFF. For the CDR3, the DNA is TGCAGTGCTAGTGGGGGGAGCTCCTACAATGAGCAGTTCTTC.

Here the CDR3 DNA reads TGCGCCAGCAGCCAAACCGGGACAGGGACCTATGGCTACACCTTC. This encodes CASSQTGTGTYGYTF. The rearrangement uses TRBV4-3 and TRBJ1-2; TRBD1 agrees at 9 bases. The CDR3 runs 15 residues. Germline V lookup: CDR1 LGHNA, CDR2 YSLEER. V lost 2 bases to trimming and J lost 4 bases; unmatched junction nucleotides: 5.

J is TRBJ1-1 and V is TRBV6-4; TRBD1 aligns across 8 bases. The CDR3 covers 14 residues. Looked up from germline, CDR1 is MRHNA and CDR2 is SNTAGT. The V and J ends lost 6 bases and 4 bases, in that order; junction bases with no gene match: 7. CDR3 bases: TGTGCCAGCAGCCCAGGGGGCGCGGGCACTGAAGCTTTCTTT. Amino acid sequence: CASSPGGAGTEAFF.

This sequence joins TRBV6-5 and TRBJ1-4; 7 bases map to TRBD1. The CDR3 is 15 residues long. The germline gives CDR1 MNHEY, CDR2 SVGAGI. J was trimmed by 8 bases and V by 6 bases; bases with no gene match: 12. CDR3 amino acids: CASSPRGGAREKLFF. Written as DNA, the CDR3 is TGTGCCAGCAGCCCCAGAGGGGGCGCGCGGGAAAAACTGTTTTTT.

This clone was seen only a few times. Here the CDR3 reads CASSLAGDQPQHF. The CDR3 DNA reads TGCGCCAGCAGCTTGGCGGGGGATCAGCCCCAGCATTTT. This chain connects TRBV5-1 to TRBJ1-5, with TRBD1 as a possible D gene (5 bases). Germline values: CDR1 SGHRS, CDR2 YFSETQ. The V end lost 0 bases, the J end lost 5 bases, and 6 bases lay between the germline ends. The CDR3 contains 13 residues.

The chain joins TRBV18 to TRBJ2-1; D is uncertain. CDR3 length: 13 amino acids. V lost 2 bases and J 4 bases, leaving 6 bases between the germline ends. Germline V CDR1 and CDR2: KGHSH, LQKENI. The CDR3 here is CASSPNPYNEQFF. CDR3 in DNA: TGTGCCAGCTCACCAAACCCGTACAATGAGCAGTTCTTC.

By proportion, this clone is medium-sized (0.01 to 0.1%). This chain connects TRBV2 to TRBJ1-1; tentative D call: TRBD1 (6 bases). Trimming took off 5 bases at V and 1 base at J, with 11 bases between the two ends. This CDR3 spans 14 amino acids. Germline CDR1 is SNHLY and CDR2 is FYNNEI. Here the CDR3 reads CASSPRDTNTEAFF. CDR3 DNA: TGTGCCAGCAGTCCTCGGGACACGAACACTGAAGCTTTCTTT. Complete variable domain (other parts from reference TRBV2 and TRBJ1-1): EPEVTQTPSHQVTQMGQEVILRCVPISNHLYFYWYRQILGQKVEFLVSFYNNEISEKSEIFDDQFSVERPDGSNFTLKIRSTKLEDSAMYFCASSPRDTNTEAFFGQGTRLTVV.

The V and J genes are TRBV2 and TRBJ2-3; 8 bases are a match to TRBD2. Germline CDR1 SNHLY, CDR2 FYNNEI. The V gene end was trimmed by 5 bases and the J gene end by 3 bases; junction bases not matched to a gene: 4. This CDR3 region has 14 residues. The CDR3 here is CASSPGLVTDTQYF. The CDR3 DNA reads TGTGCCAGCAGTCCGGGACTAGTGACAGATACGCAGTATTTT.

This clone is medium-sized within its sample. V and J are TRBV6-1 and TRBJ2-1; 8 bases match TRBD2. Germline V gives CDR1 MNHNS, CDR2 SASEGT. The CDR3 totals 16 residues. The V gene end was trimmed by 0 bases and the J gene end by 5 bases; junction bases not matched to a gene: 6. CDR3 residues: CASSEATGGAHNEQFF. The CDR3 DNA follows: TGTGCCAGCAGTGAAGCTACCGGGGGGGCCCACAATGAGCAGTTCTTC.

The chain employs TRBV29-1 and TRBJ2-1; no clear D. Looked up from germline, CDR1 is SQVTM and CDR2 is ANQGSEA. Trimming pared 3 bases from V and 5 bases from J, leaving 11 bases between. The CDR3 runs to 13 residues. The CDR3 loop reads CSVDRQFDNEQFF. The CDR3 nucleotides are TGCAGCGTTGATAGGCAGTTCGACAATGAGCAGTTCTTC.

This clone turned up a few times. The V gene is TRBV7-2, the J gene TRBJ1-4; 9 nucleotides align to TRBD1. Germline V gene data show CDR1 as SGHTA and CDR2 as FQGNSA. CDR3 length equals 15 residues. Trimming took 3 bases from V and 5 from J; bases not matched to a gene: 4. This CDR3 is CASSFAGTGNEKLFF. The CDR3 DNA is TGTGCCAGCAGCTTTGCCGGGACAGGGAATGAAAAACTGTTTTTT. The complete variable domain, with remaining parts taken from reference TRBV7-2 and TRBJ1-4, reads GAGVSQSPSNKVTEKGKDVELRCDPISGHTALYWYRQSLGQGLEFLIYFQGNSAPDKSGLPSDRFSAERTGGSVSTLTIQRTQQEDSAVYLCASSFAGTGNEKLFFGSGTQLSVL.

This chain uses TRBV7-3 with TRBJ1-1; D call uncertain. CDR3 length: 15 residues. The V end was cut by 5 bases, the J end by 4 bases, with 17 bases between. From germline, CDR1 is SGHTA and CDR2 FQGTGA. The DNA for the CDR3 is TGTGCCAGCAGCCCCCAGGCCGCCCATGGCACTGAAGCTTTCTTT. It specifies CASSPQAAHGTEAFF.

This clone was found a few times. The V call is TRBV29-1, the J call TRBJ2-1; 10 nucleotides line up with TRBD2. Germline lookup yields CDR1 SQVTM and CDR2 ANQGSEA. The CDR3 has 12 amino acids. With V trimmed by 7 bases and J by 6 bases, 3 bases remained unmatched. CDR3 coding DNA: TGCAGCGCGAGGACTAGCGGCAATGAGCAGTTCTTC. As protein: CSARTSGNEQFF.

The chain couples TRBV15 to TRBJ1-1, with 9 bases aligning to TRBD1. Unmatched junction bases numbered 6, after V lost 5 bases and J lost 5 bases. CDR1 is LNHNV, CDR2 YYDKDF, per germline (reference sequence). The CDR3 contains 14 residues. The chain's CDR3 is CATSERQGGTEAFF. In nucleotides, the CDR3 is TGTGCCACCAGCGAACGACAGGGGGGAACTGAAGCTTTCTTT.

The V and J genes are TRBV9 and TRBJ2-7, with D tentatively TRBD2 (6 bases). The CDR3 runs to 14 residues. The germline V and J ends were trimmed by 4 bases and 2 bases, with 13 bases remaining between them. The germline V gene has CDR1 SGDLS and CDR2 YYNGEE. CDR3 region: CASSPRWGAYEQYF. The CDR3 coding sequence is TGTGCCAGCAGCCCAAGGTGGGGGGCCTACGAGCAGTACTTC.

V gene TRBV5-4 combines with J gene TRBJ1-2; TRBD1 is a possible D gene (6 bases). The CDR3 consists of 16 residues. V gave up 4 bases and J gave up 5 bases, with 21 bases separating them. Per germline, CDR1 SGHNT and CDR2 YYREEE (reference sequence). Written as DNA, the CDR3 is TGTGCCAGCAGCGCACGGGGGGTAGGGGGAAAATATGGCTACACCTTC. Translating it yields CASSARGVGGKYGYTF. Full variable domain (remainder filled in from reference TRBV5-4 and TRBJ1-2): ETGVTQSPTHLIKTRGQQVTLRCSSQSGHNTVSWYQQALGQGPQFIFQYYREEENGRGNFPPRFSGLQFPNYSSELNVNALELDDSALYLCASSARGVGGKYGYTFGSGTRLTVV.

This clone is termed medium-sized. V usage is TRBV18 and J usage is TRBJ1-2, with 7 bases lining up with TRBD1. V trimming: 4 bases; J trimming: 7 bases; junction bases outside the gene matches: 12. Germline V gene lookup returns CDR1 KGHSH and CDR2 LQKENI. The CDR3 is made up of 15 amino acids. The CDR3 DNA reads TGTGCCAGCTCACAACGTGGGGACAGCGGTTTTGGCTACACCTTC. Protein product: CASSQRGDSGFGYTF. The whole variable domain, filled in from reference TRBV18 and TRBJ1-2, reads NAGVMQNPRHLVRRRGQEARLRCSPMKGHSHVYWYRQLPEEGLKFMVYLQKENIIDESGMPKERFSAEFPKEGPSILRIQQVVRGDSAAYFCASSQRGDSGFGYTFGSGTRLTVV.

The chain employs TRBV18 and TRBJ2-3, with 7 bases matching TRBD1. Germline CDR1 and CDR2: KGHSH and LQKENI. The CDR3 contains 15 residues. V was pared by 3 bases and J by 1 base, with 4 bases of the junction left unmatched. The CDR3 reads CASSPKGARTDTQYF. CDR3 bases: TGTGCCAGCTCACCGAAGGGGGCCCGCACAGATACGCAGTATTTT.